This T cell receptor (beta chain) was profiled in a study of low-dose radiotherapy and immunotherapy resistance in tumors. The wider study: Individuals in Cohort 2 had 1 Gy per fraction every two weeks, adding up to 13 Gy over 26 weeks. Patients took aspirin (300 mg orally, daily) for four cycles beginning at cycle 1 day 1.

Covering alpha and beta chains, TRAV- and TRBV-specific primers were used for the first-strand cDNA. Amplification, which lasted about 20 PCR cycles, used a constant-region primer and V-primer adapter to amplify TCRs. TCRdb recomputed calls from the reads with MiXCR, one row per CDR3 protein. Counted here are 80,000 or so distinct CDR3 sequences, less than 20% occurring once; the ten biggest clones make up 1.3% to 1.5%. The CDR3 has 14 residues. Germline V gene data show CDR1 as DFQATT and CDR2 as SNEGSKA (reference sequence). As for this clonotype: Given a far larger clone just one base away, this is likely a sequencing read error.

Noted time point: after trial treatment. Treatment: LDRT plus nivolumab, ipilimumab, low-dose cyclophosphamide and aspirin (RACIN trial). Donors received nivolumab, ipilimumab, aspirin, low-dose cyclophosphamide and low-dose radiotherapy. Sequencing was performed on PBMCs, taken after low-dose radiotherapy plus immunotherapy. This clonotype was obtained from a male donor with prostate cancer. The V and J genes are TRBV20-1 and TRBJ2-3; possible D gene TRBD2, 6 bases. The DNA of the CDR3 is TGCAGCGCCGACTTAGCGGTTGGCAAAGATACGCAGTATTTT. Protein: CSADLAVGKDTQYF.